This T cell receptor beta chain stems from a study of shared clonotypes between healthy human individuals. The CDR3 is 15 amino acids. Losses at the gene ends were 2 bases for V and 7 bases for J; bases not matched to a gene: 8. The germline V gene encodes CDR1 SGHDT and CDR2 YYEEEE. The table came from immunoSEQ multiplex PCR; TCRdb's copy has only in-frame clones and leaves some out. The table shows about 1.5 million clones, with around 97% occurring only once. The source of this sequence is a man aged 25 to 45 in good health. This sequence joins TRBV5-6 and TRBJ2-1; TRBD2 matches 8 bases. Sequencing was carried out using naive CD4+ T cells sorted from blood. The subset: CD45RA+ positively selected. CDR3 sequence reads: CASSFSGSLRNEQFF. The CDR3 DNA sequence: TGTGCCAGCAGCTTCAGCGGGAGTTTGAGGAATGAGCAGTTCTTC.